This TCR beta chain was recovered during a study of blood T cell repertoires in COVID-19. Across the study: The United States, Italy and Spain were the sources of the acute and convalescent COVID-19 samples. In each case, the material was cDNA or gDNA derived from T cells, B-cell-depleted T cells, or PBMCs.

As for this clone: The same CDR3 can be traced to other DNA sequences in this sample.

In the authors' workflow: Nucleated cell number was recorded as an estimate derived from reference gene primer amplification. The repertoire was sequenced with immunoSEQ multiplex PCR; TCRdb's copy has only in-frame clones and lacks some. From that table come the V and J calls and clone size; the DNA was used to work out D and trimming. The sample holds some 130,000 clones; roughly 89% are singletons and the top ten take roughly 18%. CDR3 length: 13 residues. Germline V gives CDR1 KGHSH, CDR2 LQKENI. The germline V and J ends were trimmed by 2 bases and 4 bases, with 8 bases remaining between them. This chain links TRBV18 with TRBJ1-1; unclear D gene. The origin of this receptor is a man aged 50-59 years with active or convalescent COVID-19. Sequencing used peripheral blood. The CDR3 reads CASSPTRGTEAFF. CDR3 DNA sequence: TGTGCCAGCTCACCAACACGAGGCACTGAAGCTTTCTTT.